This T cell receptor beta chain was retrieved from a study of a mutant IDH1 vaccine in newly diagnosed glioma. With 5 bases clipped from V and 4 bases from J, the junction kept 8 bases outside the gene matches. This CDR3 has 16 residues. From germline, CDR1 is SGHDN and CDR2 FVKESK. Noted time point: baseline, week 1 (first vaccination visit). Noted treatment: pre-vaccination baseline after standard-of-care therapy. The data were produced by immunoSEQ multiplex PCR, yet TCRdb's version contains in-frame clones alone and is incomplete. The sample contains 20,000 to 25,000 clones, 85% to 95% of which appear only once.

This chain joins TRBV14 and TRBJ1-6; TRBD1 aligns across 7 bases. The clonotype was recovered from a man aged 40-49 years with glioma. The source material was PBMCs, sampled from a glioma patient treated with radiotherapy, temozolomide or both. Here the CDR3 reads CASSFRTGAYNSPLHF. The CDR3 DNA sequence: TGTGCCAGCAGCTTTAGGACAGGCGCGTATAATTCACCCCTCCACTTT.